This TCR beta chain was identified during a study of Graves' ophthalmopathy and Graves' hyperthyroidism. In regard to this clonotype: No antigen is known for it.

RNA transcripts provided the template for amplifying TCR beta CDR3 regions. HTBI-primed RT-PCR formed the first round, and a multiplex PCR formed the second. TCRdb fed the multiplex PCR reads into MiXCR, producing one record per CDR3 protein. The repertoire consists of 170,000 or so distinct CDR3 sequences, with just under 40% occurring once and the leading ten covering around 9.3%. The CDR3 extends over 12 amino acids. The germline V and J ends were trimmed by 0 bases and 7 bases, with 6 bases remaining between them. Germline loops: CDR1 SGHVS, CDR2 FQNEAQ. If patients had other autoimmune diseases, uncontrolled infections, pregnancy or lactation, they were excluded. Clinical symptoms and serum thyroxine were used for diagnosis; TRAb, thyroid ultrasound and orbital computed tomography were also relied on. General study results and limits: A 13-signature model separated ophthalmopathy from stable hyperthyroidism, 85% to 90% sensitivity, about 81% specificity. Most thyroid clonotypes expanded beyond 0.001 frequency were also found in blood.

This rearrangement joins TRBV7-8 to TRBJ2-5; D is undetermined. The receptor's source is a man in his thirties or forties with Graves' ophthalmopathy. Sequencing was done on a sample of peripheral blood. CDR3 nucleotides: TGTGCCAGCAGCTTAGCCCGGTTGACCCAGTACTTC. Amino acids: CASSLARLTQYF.